This T cell receptor (beta chain) was observed in a study of a mutant IDH1 vaccine in newly diagnosed glioma. Overall study: Standard pretreatment was either radiotherapy, temozolomide, or, for most, radiochemotherapy with temozolomide. General observations from the study: Any relationship between pseudoprogression and changes in top peripheral T cell clonotypes seemed absent. The study observed vaccine-induced immune responses in roughly 95% of patients.

Losses at the gene ends were 1 base for V and 0 bases for J; bases not matched to a gene: 8. Germline V CDR1 and CDR2: SGHAT, FQNNGV. The CDR3 totals 17 residues. This clone was counted only a few times. The antigen remains undetermined. Time point of the sample: week 11, during vaccination. In the vaccine, a single dose held 300 ug of the mutant IDH1 20-mer peptide, along with topical imiquimod. TCRdb keeps only in-frame clones here, not all; method: immunoSEQ multiplex PCR. The sample holds some 130,000 clones, 80% seen once. This TCR was recovered from a man aged 40-49 years with glioma. Sample: PBMCs, taken from a glioma patient whose treatment included an IDH1 peptide vaccine. The genes are TRBV11-2 and TRBJ2-7, with 8 bases matching TRBD2. CDR3 in amino acids: CASSLVGSGDSSYEQYF. The DNA of the CDR3 is TGTGCCAGCAGCTTAGTGGGTAGCGGGGATAGCTCCTACGAGCAGTACTTC.